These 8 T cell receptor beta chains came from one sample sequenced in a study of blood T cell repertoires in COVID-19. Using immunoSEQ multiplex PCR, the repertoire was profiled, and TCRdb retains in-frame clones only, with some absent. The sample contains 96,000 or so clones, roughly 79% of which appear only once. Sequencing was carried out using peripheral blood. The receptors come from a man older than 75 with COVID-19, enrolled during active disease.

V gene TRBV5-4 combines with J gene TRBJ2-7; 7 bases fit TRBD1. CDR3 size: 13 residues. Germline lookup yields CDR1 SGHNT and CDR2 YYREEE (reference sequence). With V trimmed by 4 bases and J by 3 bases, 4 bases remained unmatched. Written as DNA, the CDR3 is TGTGCCAGCAGCGTGACAGGGATCTACGAGCAGTACTTC. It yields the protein CASSVTGIYEQYF.

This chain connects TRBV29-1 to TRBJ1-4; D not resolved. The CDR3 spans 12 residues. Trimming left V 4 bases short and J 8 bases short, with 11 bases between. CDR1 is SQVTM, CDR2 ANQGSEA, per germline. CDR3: CSVVEAGEKLFF. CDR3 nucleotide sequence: TGCAGCGTTGTGGAGGCTGGCGAAAAACTGTTTTTT.

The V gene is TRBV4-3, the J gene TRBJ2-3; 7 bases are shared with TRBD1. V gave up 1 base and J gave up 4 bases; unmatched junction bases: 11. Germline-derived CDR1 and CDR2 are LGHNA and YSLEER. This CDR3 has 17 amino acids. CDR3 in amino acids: CASSQVTGSPGADTQYF. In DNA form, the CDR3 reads TGCGCCAGCAGCCAAGTGACAGGGTCACCCGGCGCAGATACGCAGTATTTT.

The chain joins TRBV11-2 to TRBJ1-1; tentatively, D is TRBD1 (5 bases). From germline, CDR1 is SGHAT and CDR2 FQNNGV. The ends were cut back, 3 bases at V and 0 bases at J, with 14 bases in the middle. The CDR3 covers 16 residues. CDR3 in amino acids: CASSFPGRSMNTEAFF. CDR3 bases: TGTGCCAGCAGCTTTCCAGGGCGTTCCATGAACACTGAAGCTTTCTTT.

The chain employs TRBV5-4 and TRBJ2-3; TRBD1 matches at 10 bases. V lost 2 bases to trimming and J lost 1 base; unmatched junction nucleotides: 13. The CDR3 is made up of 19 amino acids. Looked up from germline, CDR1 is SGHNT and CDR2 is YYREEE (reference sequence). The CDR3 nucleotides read TGTGCCAGCAGCTTCCCTCTCGGGACAGGGGCGGCTGGCACAGATACGCAGTATTTT. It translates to CASSFPLGTGAAGTDTQYF.

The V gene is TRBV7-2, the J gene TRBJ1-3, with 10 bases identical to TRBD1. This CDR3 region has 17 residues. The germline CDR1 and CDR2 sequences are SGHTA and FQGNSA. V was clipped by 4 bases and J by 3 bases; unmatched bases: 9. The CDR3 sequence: CASSSRTGGYFGNTIYF. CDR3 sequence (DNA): TGTGCCAGCAGCTCACGGACAGGGGGTTATTTTGGAAACACCATATATTTT.

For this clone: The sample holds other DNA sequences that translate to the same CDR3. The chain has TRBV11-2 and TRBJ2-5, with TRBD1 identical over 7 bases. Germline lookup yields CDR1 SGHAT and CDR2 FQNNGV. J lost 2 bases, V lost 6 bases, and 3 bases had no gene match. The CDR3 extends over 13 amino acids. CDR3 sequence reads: CASSRDRQETQYF. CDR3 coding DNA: TGTGCCAGCAGTAGGGACAGACAAGAGACCCAGTACTTC.

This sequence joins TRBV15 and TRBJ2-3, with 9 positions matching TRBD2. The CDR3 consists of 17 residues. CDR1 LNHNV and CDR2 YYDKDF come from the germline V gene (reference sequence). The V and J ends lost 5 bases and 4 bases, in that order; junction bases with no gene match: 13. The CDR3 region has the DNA TGTGCCACCAGCGGGAGAATAGCGGGAGTTTCTGCAGATACGCAGTATTTT. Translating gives CATSGRIAGVSADTQYF.